This T cell receptor beta chain emerged from a study of neurological immune-mediated disorders. General study results and limits: Multiple sclerosis patients had less TCR clonal expansion than even healthy controls, unlike HTLV-1-associated myelopathy.

Sample time point: longitudinal time-point 2. Synthesis of cDNA was performed by 5'RACE using 10-nucleotide random UMIs. TCRdb used MiXCR to reprocess the 5' RACE reads, holding one entry per CDR3 protein. The sample includes about 80,000 distinct CDR3 sequences, 5% to 6% of them seen just once. Trimming removed 0 bases from V and 2 bases from J, with 9 bases in between. This CDR3 contains 14 residues. CDR1 and CDR2 from the germline V gene are GTSNPN and SVGIG (reference sequence). This clonotype was detected ten times or more. Its antigen is undetermined. This TCR was sampled from a woman aged 55 to 70 with multiple sclerosis. The source material was PBMCs. V and J are TRBV30 and TRBJ2-3; no clear D. The CDR3 DNA is TGTGCCTGGAGTGTTGGGCTCCACACAGATACGCAGTATTTT. This gives the protein CAWSVGLHTDTQYF.